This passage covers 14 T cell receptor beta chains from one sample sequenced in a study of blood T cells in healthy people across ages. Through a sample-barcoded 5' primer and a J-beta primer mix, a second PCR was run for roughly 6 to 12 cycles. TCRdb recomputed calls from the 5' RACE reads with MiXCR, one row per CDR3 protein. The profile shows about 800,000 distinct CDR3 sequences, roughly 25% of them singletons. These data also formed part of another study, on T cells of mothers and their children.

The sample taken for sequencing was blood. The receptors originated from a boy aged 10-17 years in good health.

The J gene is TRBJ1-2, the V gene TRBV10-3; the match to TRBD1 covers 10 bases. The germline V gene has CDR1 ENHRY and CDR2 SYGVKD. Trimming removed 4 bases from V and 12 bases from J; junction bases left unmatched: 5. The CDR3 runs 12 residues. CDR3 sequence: CAISGGQGDDTF. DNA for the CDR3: TGTGCCATCAGTGGTGGACAGGGGGATGACACCTTC.

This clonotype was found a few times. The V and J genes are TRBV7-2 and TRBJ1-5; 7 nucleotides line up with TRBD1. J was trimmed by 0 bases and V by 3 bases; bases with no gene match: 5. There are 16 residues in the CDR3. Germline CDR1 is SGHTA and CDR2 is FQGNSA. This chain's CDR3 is CASSLEGALSNQPQHF. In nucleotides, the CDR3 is TGTGCCAGCAGCTTGGAGGGGGCGCTTAGCAATCAGCCCCAGCATTTT.

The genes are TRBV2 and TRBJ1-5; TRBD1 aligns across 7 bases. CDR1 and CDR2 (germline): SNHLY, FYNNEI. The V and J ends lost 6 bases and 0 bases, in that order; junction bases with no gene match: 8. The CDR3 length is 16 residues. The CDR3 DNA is TGTGCCAGCAGCGAGACAGGGATATATAGCAATCAGCCCCAGCATTTT. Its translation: CASSETGIYSNQPQHF.

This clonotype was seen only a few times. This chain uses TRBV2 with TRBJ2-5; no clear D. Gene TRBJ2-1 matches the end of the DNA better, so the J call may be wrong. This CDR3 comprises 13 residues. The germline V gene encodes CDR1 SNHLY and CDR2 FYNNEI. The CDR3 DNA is TGTGCCAGCACCTGGTTTAACTACAATGAGCAGTTCTTC. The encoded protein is CASTWFNYNEQFF.

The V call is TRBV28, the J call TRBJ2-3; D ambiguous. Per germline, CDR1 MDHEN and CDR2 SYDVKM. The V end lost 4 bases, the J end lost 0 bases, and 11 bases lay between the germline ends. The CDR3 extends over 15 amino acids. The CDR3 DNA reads TGTGCCAGCAGTTCCCCTCGGGCAAGCACAGATACGCAGTATTTT. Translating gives CASSSPRASTDTQYF.

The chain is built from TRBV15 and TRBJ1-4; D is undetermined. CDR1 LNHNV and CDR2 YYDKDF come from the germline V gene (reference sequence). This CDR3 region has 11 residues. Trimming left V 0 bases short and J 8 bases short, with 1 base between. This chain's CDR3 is CATSREEKLFF. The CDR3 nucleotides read TGTGCCACCAGCAGAGAGGAAAAACTGTTTTTT.

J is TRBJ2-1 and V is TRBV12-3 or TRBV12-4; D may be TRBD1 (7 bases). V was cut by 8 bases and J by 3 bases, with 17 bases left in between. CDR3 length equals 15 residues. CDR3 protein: CASSQGQGGYNEQFF. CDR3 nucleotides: TGTGCCAGCTCCCAGGGCCAGGGGGGCTACAATGAGCAGTTCTTC.

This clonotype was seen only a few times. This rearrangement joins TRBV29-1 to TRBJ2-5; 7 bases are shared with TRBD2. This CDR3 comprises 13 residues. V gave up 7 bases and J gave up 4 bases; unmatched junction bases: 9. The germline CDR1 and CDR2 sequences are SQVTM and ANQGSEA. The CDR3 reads CSAWEGEGETQYF. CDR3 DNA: TGCAGCGCCTGGGAAGGGGAGGGAGAGACCCAGTACTTC.

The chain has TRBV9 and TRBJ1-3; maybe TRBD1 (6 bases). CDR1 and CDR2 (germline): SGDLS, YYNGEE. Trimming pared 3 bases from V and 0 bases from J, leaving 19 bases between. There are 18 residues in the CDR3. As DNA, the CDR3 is TGTGCCAGCAGCGCCAGGGAGGAAGGGGGTATCTCTGGAAACACCATATATTTT. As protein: CASSAREEGGISGNTIYF.

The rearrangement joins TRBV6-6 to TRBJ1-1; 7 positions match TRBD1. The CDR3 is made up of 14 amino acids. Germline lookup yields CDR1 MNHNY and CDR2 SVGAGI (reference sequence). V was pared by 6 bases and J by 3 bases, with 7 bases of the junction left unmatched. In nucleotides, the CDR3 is TGTGCCAGCAGGGTCCGGACAGGCTACACTGAAGCTTTCTTT. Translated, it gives CASRVRTGYTEAFF.

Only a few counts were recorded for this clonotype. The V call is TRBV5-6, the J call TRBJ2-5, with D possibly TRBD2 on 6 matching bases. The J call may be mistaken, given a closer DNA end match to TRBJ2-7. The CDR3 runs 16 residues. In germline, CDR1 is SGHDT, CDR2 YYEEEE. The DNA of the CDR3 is TGTGCCAGCAGCTTCGTCCCCGGAGGGGTCCCCTACGAGCAGTACTTC. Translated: CASSFVPGGVPYEQYF.

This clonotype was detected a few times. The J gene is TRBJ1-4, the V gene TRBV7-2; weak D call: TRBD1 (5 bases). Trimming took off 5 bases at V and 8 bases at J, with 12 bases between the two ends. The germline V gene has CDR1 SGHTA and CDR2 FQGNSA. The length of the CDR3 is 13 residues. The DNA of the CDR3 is TGTGCCAGCAGCACGGGACCGGGAGAAAAACTGTTTTTT. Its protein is CASSTGPGEKLFF.

The CDR3 bases are TGCGCCAGCAGCTCCGGGACAGGGGTTCCCGGGGAGCTGTTTTTT. Translated: CASSSGTGVPGELFF. J is TRBJ2-2 and V is TRBV5-1; 10 bases line up with TRBD1. The trim removed 3 bases at V and 6 bases at J, leaving 5 bases unmatched. This CDR3 contains 15 residues. Germline-derived CDR1 and CDR2 are SGHRS and YFSETQ.

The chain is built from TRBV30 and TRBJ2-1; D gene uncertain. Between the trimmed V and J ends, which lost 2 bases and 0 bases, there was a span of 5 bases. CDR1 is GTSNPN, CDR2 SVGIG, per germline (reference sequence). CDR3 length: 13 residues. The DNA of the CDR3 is TGTGCCTGGAGTACTTCCTCCTACAATGAGCAGTTCTTC. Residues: CAWSTSSYNEQFF.